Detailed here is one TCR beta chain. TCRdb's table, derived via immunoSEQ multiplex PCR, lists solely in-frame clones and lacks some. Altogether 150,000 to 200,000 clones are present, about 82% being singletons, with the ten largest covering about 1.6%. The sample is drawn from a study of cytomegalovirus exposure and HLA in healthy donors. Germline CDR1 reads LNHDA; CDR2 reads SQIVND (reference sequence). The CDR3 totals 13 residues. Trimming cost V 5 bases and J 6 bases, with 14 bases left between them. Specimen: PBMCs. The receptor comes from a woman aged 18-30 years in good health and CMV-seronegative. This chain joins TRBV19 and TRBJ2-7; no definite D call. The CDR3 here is CASSAGTPIEQYF. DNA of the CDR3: TGTGCCAGTAGTGCAGGTACCCCTATCGAGCAGTACTTC.